The 9 T cell receptor beta chains presented below share a single source sample, sequenced in a study of T cell responses to AZD1222 COVID-19 vaccine. The assay was immunoSEQ multiplex PCR, and TCRdb's table has in-frame clones only and misses some. In the table there are some 170,000 clones, 90% of which are singletons. Here the sequenced sample was peripheral blood, taken 28 days after the second dose of the MenACWY control vaccine. The receptor set was obtained from an adult who received the MenACWY meningococcal vaccine as a control.

CDR3 nucleotide sequence: TGTGCCAGCAGTTTAACCACCCTCGGGGAGCTGTTTTTT. Its translation: CASSLTTLGELFF. This chain links TRBV27 with TRBJ2-2; D gene ambiguous. V was trimmed by 2 bases and J by 7 bases, leaving 8 bases between them. Germline CDR1 MNHEY, CDR2 SMNVEV (reference sequence). The CDR3 totals 13 residues.

The chain recombines TRBV11-2 with TRBJ2-5, with D unclear. CDR1 is SGHAT and CDR2 is FQNNGV in the germline V gene. The CDR3 spans 14 residues. V lost 8 bases and J lost 4, with 17 bases in between. CDR3 DNA sequence: TGTGCCAGCGGAAACAGTGAGTTTAGAGAGACCCAGTACTTC. Amino acids: CASGNSEFRETQYF.

The V and J genes are TRBV29-1 and TRBJ2-7; 10 bases match TRBD1. Losses at the gene ends were 1 base for V and 3 bases for J; bases not matched to a gene: 6. The germline gives CDR1 SQVTM, CDR2 ANQGSEA. The CDR3 extends over 15 amino acids. CDR3 sequence reads: CSVEGSWDRGYEQYF. CDR3 sequence (DNA): TGCAGCGTTGAAGGATCCTGGGACAGGGGCTACGAGCAGTACTTC.

The chain employs TRBV5-4 and TRBJ2-1; D ambiguous. The CDR3 spans 13 residues. From germline, CDR1 is SGHNT and CDR2 YYREEE (reference sequence). V gave up 2 bases and J gave up 9 bases, with 12 bases separating them. CDR3 amino acids: CASSFPPNAEQFF. CDR3 in DNA: TGTGCCAGCAGCTTTCCCCCAAATGCTGAGCAGTTCTTC.

This rearrangement joins TRBV27 to TRBJ1-1; D not certain. V lost 8 bases and J lost 0, with 4 bases in between. CDR1 is MNHEY and CDR2 is SMNVEV in the germline V gene (reference sequence). The CDR3 loop spans 11 amino acids. For the CDR3, the DNA is TGTGCCAGCGTAATGAACACTGAAGCTTTCTTT. This encodes CASVMNTEAFF.

V gene TRBV7-9 combines with J gene TRBJ2-1; TRBD2 matches 8 bases. The CDR3 runs to 15 residues. After removal of 5 bases from V and 6 bases from J, the junction contained 9 bases not matched to a gene. Looked up from germline, CDR1 is SEHNR and CDR2 is FQNEAQ (reference sequence). The CDR3 DNA follows: TGTGCCAGCAGCCAACCGGGACTAGTTTCCAATGAGCAGTTCTTC. It specifies CASSQPGLVSNEQFF.

The V call is TRBV10-1, the J call TRBJ2-7, with D possibly matching TRBD1 (6 bases). Trimming removed 0 bases at V and 2 bases at J, with 11 bases between. The CDR3 is 15 amino acids. Germline loops: CDR1 WNHNN, CDR2 SYGVQD (reference sequence). The CDR3 loop is CASSESQGLAYEQYF. The CDR3 DNA reads as TGCGCCAGCAGTGAGTCTCAGGGGCTGGCCTACGAGCAGTACTTC.

The rearrangement joins TRBV19 to TRBJ2-3; TRBD2 matches 10 bases. Germline CDR1 reads LNHDA; CDR2 reads SQIVND (reference sequence). V trimming: 2 bases; J trimming: 7 bases; junction bases outside the gene matches: 9. CDR3 size: 16 residues. DNA for the CDR3: TGTGCCAGTAGTATATCTACGGGACTAGCGCGGAATACGCAGTATTTT. Protein sequence: CASSISTGLARNTQYF.

The chain recombines TRBV20-1 with TRBJ1-5, with D maybe TRBD1 (6 bases). Germline V gene data show CDR1 as DFQATT and CDR2 as SNEGSKA (reference sequence). V dropped 3 bases and J dropped 1 base, with 13 bases sitting between them. There are 15 residues in the CDR3. This CDR3 reads CSASHPGASNQPQHF. Here the CDR3 DNA reads TGCAGTGCTAGTCATCCAGGGGCCAGCAATCAGCCCCAGCATTTT.